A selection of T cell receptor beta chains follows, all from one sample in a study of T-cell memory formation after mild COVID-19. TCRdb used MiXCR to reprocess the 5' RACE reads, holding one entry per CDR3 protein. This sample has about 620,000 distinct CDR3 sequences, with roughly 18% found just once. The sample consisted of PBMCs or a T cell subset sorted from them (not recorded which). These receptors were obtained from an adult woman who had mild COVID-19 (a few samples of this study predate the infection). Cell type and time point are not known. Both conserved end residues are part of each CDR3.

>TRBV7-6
CASSTGPGLAVLDTQYF
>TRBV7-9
CASSAGGGVEGYTF
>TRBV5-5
CASSLGSVIGSQGNEQFF
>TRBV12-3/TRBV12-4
CASSLDRSQETQYF
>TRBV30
CAWRKQGVTEAFF
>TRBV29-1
CSVSRGSANEKLFF
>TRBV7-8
CASSLNLRTGTEAFF
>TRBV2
CASRLDPYEQYF
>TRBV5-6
CASSPGTGGAEAFF
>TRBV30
CAWSRDGSNEQFF
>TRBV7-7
CASSAGQGLDNEQFF
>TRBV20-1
CSARGAGTSGINEQFF
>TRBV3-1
CASRLGTGDLNTEAFF
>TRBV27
CASSLGVWDNQPQHF
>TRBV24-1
CATSGTGLNTEAFF
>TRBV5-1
CASSYSGGLTGELFF
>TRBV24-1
CATSEGGQYQETQYF
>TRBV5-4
CASSYKEGGGYEQFF
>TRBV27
CASSLLTSRGPGWRKEKLFF
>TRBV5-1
CASRLAGEAYNEQFF
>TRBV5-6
CASSLSVVSYTF
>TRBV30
CASTGGARADTQYF
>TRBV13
CASSLTPTWDGQYF
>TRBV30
CAWSVYREAYEQYF
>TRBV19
CASKGQGVHEQFF
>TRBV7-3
CASSKEGSTDTQYF
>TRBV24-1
CATSAAGVGNQPQHF
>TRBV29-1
CSVEDPWEGLPGELFF
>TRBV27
CASSYPGTGLREQYF
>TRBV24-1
CATSDSQRTGQPQHF
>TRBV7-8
CASSLVLGGGETQYF
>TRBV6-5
CASVRDRGGTDTQYF
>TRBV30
CAWSVEGYEQYF
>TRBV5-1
CASSPGGTGGTEAFF
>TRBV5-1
CASSTGSQETQYF
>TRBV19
CASSMSLAGEETQYF
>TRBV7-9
CASSPRGVGSYEQYF
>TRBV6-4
CASSVVVNSPLHF
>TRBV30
CARSSKNIQYF
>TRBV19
CASTYTGELFF
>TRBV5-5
CASSLRAIDEQYF
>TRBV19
CASSIVAPSTHEQYF
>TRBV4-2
CASSPSGGSFGGDTQYF
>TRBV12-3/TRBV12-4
CASSRYGPQETQYF
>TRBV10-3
CAISRLAGGGEQYF
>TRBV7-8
CASSLVWTSGNPGELFF
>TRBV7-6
CASSLASGGPSSYNEQFF
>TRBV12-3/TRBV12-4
CASSLFGTSGSFAYEQYF
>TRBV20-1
CSASRGTLAGYEQYF
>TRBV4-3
CASSQGWREIEQFF
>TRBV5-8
CASSRRDRNQPQHF
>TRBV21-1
CASSKPTPNQETQYF
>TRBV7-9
CASSPVRGGGNTEAFF
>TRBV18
CASSPIGETQYF
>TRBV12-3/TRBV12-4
CASEGQGDSPLHF
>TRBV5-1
CASGTSGYNEQFF
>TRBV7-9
CASSLAVGPNEQYF
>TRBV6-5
CASSYSGTAYSGNTIYF
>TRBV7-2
CASSLGPAGAGEQFF
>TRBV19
CASSRGQGYNHGYTF